The rows below give T cell receptor beta chains drawn from one sample of a study of molecular identifiers for immune sequencing clone quantification. TCRdb fed the PCR reads into MiXCR, producing one record per CDR3 protein. The data show just under 650,000 distinct CDR3 sequences, less than 20% seen once. Sequenced: naive CD8+ T cells from blood, with Jurkat cell RNA spiked in. These TCRs come from a human donor in good health. Some libraries in this study had Jurkat cell RNA spiked in. Each CDR3 is given with its conserved first and last residue. D genes are given only for firm matches. Clone size appears in some rows only: once, few, many, or a class for an expanded clone.

TRBD1 | TRBJ2-1 | TRBV19 | - | TGTGCCAGCAAAACAGGGGGCTACTCCTACAATGAGCAGTTCTTC | CASKTGGYSYNEQFF
- | TRBJ2-3 | TRBV6-2/TRBV6-3 | few | TGTGCCAGCAGTTACATTTTGTTAGATACGCAGTATTTT | CASSYILLDTQYF
TRBD2 | TRBJ2-3 | TRBV6-6 | many | TGTGCCAGCAGCCTCCCCCAAGGACTAGCGGGAGACCCCACACCCTTCGATACGCAGTATTTT | CASSLPQGLAGDPTPFDTQYF
- | TRBJ1-1 | TRBV2 | - | TGTGCCAGCAGTGAATCGGCCCCCGGGGTGAACACTGAAGCTTTCTTT | CASSESAPGVNTEAFF
TRBD2 | TRBJ2-7 | TRBV27 | - | TGTGCCAGCAAGAAGGGACTAGGGCCCTACGAGCAGTACTTC | CASKKGLGPYEQYF
- | TRBJ2-7 | TRBV4-2 | many | TGTGCCAGCAGTCCCTCCGACGTTGGGGTGGTCGAGCAGTACTTC | CASSPSDVGVVEQYF
TRBD1 | TRBJ2-2 | TRBV7-9 | many | TGTGCCAGCAGCCCAACAGGGGGCGGTAACACCGGGGAGCTGTTTTTT | CASSPTGGGNTGELFF
- | TRBJ1-1 | TRBV28 | many | TGTGCCAGCAGTCACCAGGAGTTCGCTGAAGCTTTCTTT | CASSHQEFAEAFF
TRBD1 | TRBJ1-4 | TRBV7-9 | - | TGTGCCAGCCTAGGACAGGCAAACGAAAAACTGTTTTTT | CASLGQANEKLFF
TRBD2 | TRBJ2-7 | TRBV5-6 | many | TGTGCCAGCAGCTTGTGGGCGGGAGGGGAGCAGTACTTC | CASSLWAGGEQYF
- | TRBJ1-5 | TRBV24-1 | once | TGTGCCACCAGTAATTCTGGGAGCAATCAGCCCCAGCATTTT | CATSNSGSNQPQHF
TRBD2 | TRBJ2-7 | TRBV13 | few | TGTGCCAGCAGCTCCCAGAGGGAGGGTCCCCTGAGCGTCGGCGGGCAGTACTTC | CASSSQREGPLSVGGQYF
TRBD1 | TRBJ2-5 | TRBV2 | many | TGTGCCAGCAGGCACAGGGGAGAAGAGACCCAGTACTTC | CASRHRGEETQYF
- | TRBJ2-7 | TRBV29-1 | many | TGCAGCGTTCTGACCCCGCTCGGTTACGAGCAGTACTTC | CSVLTPLGYEQYF
- | TRBJ2-3 | TRBV6-5 | many | TGTGCCAGCAGTTACACTCACGGGCCGGATACGCAGTATTTT | CASSYTHGPDTQYF
TRBD2 | TRBJ2-1 | TRBV4-1 | many | TGCGCCAGCAGCCAGAGCGGGGGGGCCGGGGATGAGCAGTTCTTC | CASSQSGGAGDEQFF
- | TRBJ2-2 | TRBV7-9 | many | TGTGCCAGCAGCACGAATGTGGCACCAAGCACCGGGGAGCTGTTTTTT | CASSTNVAPSTGELFF
- | TRBJ2-1 | TRBV4-1 | many | TGCGCCAGCAGCCAAGATGGGGTTGTGGAGTTCTTC | CASSQDGVVEFF
TRBD1 | TRBJ1-2 | TRBV19 | few | TGTGCCAGTAGTAGCGCAGGGGGCTTGGCTAACTATGGCTACACCTTC | CASSSAGGLANYGYTF
TRBD1 | TRBJ1-5 | TRBV27 | many | TGTGCCAGCAGTCTAGGACAGGGCCTTAGCAATCAGCCCCAGCATTTT | CASSLGQGLSNQPQHF
- | TRBJ1-5 | TRBV7-2 | many | TGTGCCAGCAGCTTAGTGCCCCCTGGACCGAGTAGCAATCAGCCCCAGCATTTT | CASSLVPPGPSSNQPQHF
TRBD1 | TRBJ2-7 | TRBV27 | few | TGTGCCAGCAGGGACAGGGGGCACGTTGCCTACGAGCAGTACTTC | CASRDRGHVAYEQYF
- | TRBJ2-1 | TRBV7-9 | many | TGTGCCAGCAGCGAGGACGTGGGCTCCTACAATGAGCAGTTCTTC | CASSEDVGSYNEQFF
- | TRBJ1-2 | TRBV28 | many | TGTGCCAGCAGTTTAGTTAGTACGAACTATGGCTACACCTTC | CASSLVSTNYGYTF
TRBD1 | TRBJ1-6 | TRBV9 | many | TGTGCCAGCAGCGTGGGACAGGGAGGATCCTATAATTCACCCCTCCACTTT | CASSVGQGGSYNSPLHF
- | TRBJ1-5 | TRBV19 | few | TGTGCCAGTAAGGCCTTAGATTATACTGGTCAGCCCCAGCATTTT | CASKALDYTGQPQHF
- | TRBJ1-1 | TRBV6-5 | many | TGTGCCAGCAGTTACCAGATAGGCAGGGGCCCGAACACTGAAGCTTTCTTT | CASSYQIGRGPNTEAFF
- | TRBJ2-4 | TRBV6-2/TRBV6-3 | many | TGTGCCAGCAGCACAGCCTTAGAAGGGGCCCTCGGAAACATTCAGTACTTC | CASSTALEGALGNIQYF
- | TRBJ2-7 | TRBV4-3 | few | TGCGCCAGCAGCCAAGATGTGAACCCCGCTAAATACGAGCAGTACTTC | CASSQDVNPAKYEQYF
- | TRBJ2-3 | TRBV27 | - | TGTGCCAGCAGCTCTACACGGGATACGCAGTATTTT | CASSSTRDTQYF
- | TRBJ1-1 | TRBV5-4 | - | TGTGCCAGCAGTCCGGTGGAGACCACTGAAGCTTTCTTT | CASSPVETTEAFF
TRBD1 | TRBJ2-7 | TRBV6-2/TRBV6-3 | - | TGTGCCAGCAGTTACCCCCTAGACAGGGGCTCCTACGAGCAGTACTTC | CASSYPLDRGSYEQYF
TRBD1 | TRBJ1-1 | TRBV12-5 | - | TGTGCTAGTGGTTTGGAAGGGGGCTGGAACACTGAAGCTTTCTTT | CASGLEGGWNTEAFF
- | TRBJ2-3 | TRBV7-9 | many | TGTGCCAGCAGCCAATCCGGGCCGCTAGTGGTGTATTTT | CASSQSGPLVVYF
- | TRBJ2-5 | TRBV9 | - | TGTGCCAGCGGCCCGGGAGGAGGGGGAGAGACCCAGTACTTC | CASGPGGGGETQYF
- | TRBJ2-1 | TRBV19 | - | TGTGCCAGTACCCTGGGGGGGGGCCCGTACAATGAGCAGTTCTTC | CASTLGGGPYNEQFF
TRBD1 | TRBJ2-7 | TRBV20-1 | many | TGCAGTGCCGAAGGACAGGATCATTACGAGCAGTACTTC | CSAEGQDHYEQYF
- | TRBJ2-1 | TRBV28 | - | TGTGCCAGCAGTTTACAATCTAATGAGCAGTTCTTC | CASSLQSNEQFF
- | TRBJ2-1 | TRBV6-2/TRBV6-3 | - | TGTGCCAGCAACCCCCTAGCGAGGCCTTACAATGAGCAGTTCTTC | CASNPLARPYNEQFF
TRBD1 | TRBJ2-5 | TRBV10-3 | many | TGTGCCATCAGCCCTGGACAGGGCCAAGAGACCCAGTACTTC | CAISPGQGQETQYF
TRBD1 | TRBJ1-1 | TRBV11-2 | many | TGTGCCAGCAGTTGGGGACGACAGGGGCGCACTGAAGCTTTCTTT | CASSWGRQGRTEAFF
- | TRBJ2-3 | TRBV25-1 | many | TGTGCCAGCAGTGAACTAGGAGATGGTACGCAGTATTTT | CASSELGDGTQYF
- | TRBJ2-3 | TRBV5-4 | many | TGTGCCAGCAGCTCCGGGGGCAGGGTCTCTGATACGCAGTATTTT | CASSSGGRVSDTQYF
- | TRBJ1-1 | TRBV5-8 | many | TGTGCCAGCAGCGCGTACGGCACTGAAGCTTTCTTT | CASSAYGTEAFF
TRBD1 | TRBJ1-2 | TRBV4-3 | many | TGCGCCAGCAGCCAAGATGGGACAGGGAACCCTAACTATGGCTACACCTTC | CASSQDGTGNPNYGYTF
- | TRBJ2-7 | TRBV19 | few | TGTGCCAGTAGTACCAGGACGGGTCTTTGGGAGCAGTACTTC | CASSTRTGLWEQYF
- | TRBJ1-2 | TRBV2 | - | TGTGCCAGCAGTGAAATTACGGTCTACGACTATGGCTACACCTTC | CASSEITVYDYGYTF
TRBD1 | TRBJ2-2 | TRBV24-1 | many | TGTGCCACCAGTGATTTGAGGACAGGAGAGAACACCGGGGAGCTGTTTTTT | CATSDLRTGENTGELFF
- | TRBJ1-1 | TRBV29-1 | many | TGCAGCGTTGAGATTCGGGGGCAGTGGGACACTGAAGCTTTCTTT | CSVEIRGQWDTEAFF
TRBD2 | TRBJ2-7 | TRBV20-1 | - | TGCAGTGCTCGGACTAGCGGGACCTACGAGCATTACTTC | CSARTSGTYEHYF